These T cell receptor beta chains were read from a single sample in a study of radiation and T cells in renal cell carcinoma. Generated by immunoSEQ multiplex PCR, the TCRdb table keeps only in-frame clones and is missing some. The sample carries about 140,000 clones, roughly 80% recorded once. Sequencing used blood, obtained from a patient whose treatment included radiotherapy and nephrectomy. These receptors came from a woman aged 45-60 years with renal cell carcinoma. The CDR3 runs from the conserved cysteine through the conserved F or W. The order of the fields is V gene, D gene, CDR3 protein. The D gene is left open where the match is weak.

V gene: TRBV30; D gene: NA; CDR3 protein: CAWNTGTGDEQFF
V gene: TRBV5-1; D gene: NA; CDR3 protein: CASSGQGGLETQYF
V gene: TRBV6-5; D gene: TRBD1; CDR3 protein: CATFPGQGNTGELFF
V gene: TRBV2; D gene: NA; CDR3 protein: CASRGGSPLHF
V gene: TRBV14; D gene: NA; CDR3 protein: CASSQGRIGEQFF
V gene: TRBV2; D gene: NA; CDR3 protein: CASRKTGAGELFF
V gene: TRBV30; D gene: NA; CDR3 protein: CAWSRQAGDTQYF
V gene: TRBV9; D gene: NA; CDR3 protein: CASSKGNEGKQQYF
V gene: TRBV6-5; D gene: NA; CDR3 protein: CASRPLPLVGTEAFF
V gene: TRBV5-1; D gene: NA; CDR3 protein: CASSSGAEAYEQYF
V gene: TRBV5-4; D gene: TRBD1; CDR3 protein: CASSQTGAHTDTQYF
V gene: TRBV19; D gene: NA; CDR3 protein: CASSTGTVNQPQHF
V gene: TRBV9; D gene: TRBD1; CDR3 protein: CASSVDQDRDYGYTF
V gene: TRBV19; D gene: NA; CDR3 protein: CASSIADSYEQYF
V gene: TRBV6-6; D gene: TRBD1; CDR3 protein: CASRNRGPYNEQFF
V gene: TRBV6-5; D gene: NA; CDR3 protein: CASSYSITGHTEAFF
V gene: TRBV29-1; D gene: NA; CDR3 protein: CSVGERNGLAQHF
V gene: TRBV30; D gene: NA; CDR3 protein: CAWSLTRNTEAFF
V gene: TRBV7-2; D gene: NA; CDR3 protein: CASSLGGTDNYGYTF
V gene: TRBV27; D gene: NA; CDR3 protein: CATKGGIETEAFF
V gene: TRBV7-2; D gene: NA; CDR3 protein: CASSSLGTDTQYF
V gene: TRBV4-1; D gene: NA; CDR3 protein: CASSQDSVPDQPQHF
V gene: TRBV30; D gene: NA; CDR3 protein: CAWSVLSSYNEQFF
V gene: TRBV23-1; D gene: TRBD1; CDR3 protein: CASSPRDRGRDEQYF
V gene: TRBV7-2; D gene: NA; CDR3 protein: CASSPGVAQETQYF
V gene: TRBV2; D gene: NA; CDR3 protein: CASGSGTRPYF
V gene: TRBV5-1; D gene: NA; CDR3 protein: CASSLWGADGEAFF
V gene: TRBV6-4; D gene: TRBD1; CDR3 protein: CASSEQGAGQPQHF
V gene: TRBV30; D gene: TRBD1; CDR3 protein: CAWSVGQGAQDGYTF
V gene: TRBV6-5; D gene: NA; CDR3 protein: CASSYRGRAEAFF
V gene: TRBV4-2; D gene: TRBD1; CDR3 protein: CASSQEGRTGGWNTEAFF
V gene: TRBV30; D gene: NA; CDR3 protein: CAWSSTRTSKSYEQYF
V gene: TRBV7-8; D gene: NA; CDR3 protein: CASSLAGGTDEQFF
V gene: TRBV6-6; D gene: NA; CDR3 protein: CASSYSRNQPQHF
V gene: TRBV9; D gene: NA; CDR3 protein: CASSVDRNQPQHF
V gene: TRBV5-1; D gene: NA; CDR3 protein: CASSWDGRGDTEAFF
V gene: TRBV9; D gene: TRBD2; CDR3 protein: CASSVVSSGREEQFF
V gene: TRBV6-6; D gene: NA; CDR3 protein: CASSYSGGGRGELFF
V gene: TRBV5-1; D gene: TRBD1; CDR3 protein: CASSKGTGVGNTIYF
V gene: TRBV7-6; D gene: TRBD1; CDR3 protein: CASSGTENSPLHF
V gene: TRBV7-2; D gene: NA; CDR3 protein: CASTPRRARDGELFF
V gene: TRBV30; D gene: TRBD1; CDR3 protein: CAWSATGSGQPQHF
V gene: TRBV28; D gene: NA; CDR3 protein: CASISPGGASPLHF
V gene: TRBV9; D gene: NA; CDR3 protein: CASSVDQGKGTQYF
V gene: TRBV14; D gene: NA; CDR3 protein: CASSLNAGSGNIQYF
V gene: TRBV2; D gene: TRBD1; CDR3 protein: CASSEAGTGSGETQYF